Sequencing of this T cell receptor (beta chain) was carried out in a study of ipilimumab plus nivolumab after autologous stem cell transplantation. Whole-study context: Median doses per patient: about five ipilimumab, under ten nivolumab. Whole-study results and caveats: Per the authors, repertoire, Treg and microbiota data justify further study.

There are 13 residues in the CDR3. Trimming cost V 3 bases and J 0 bases, with 6 bases left between them. CDR1 is KGHSH, CDR2 LQKENI, per germline. Notes on this clone: Its antigen is currently unknown. In the same sample, other DNA sequences code for this CDR3.

Some clones are missing from TCRdb's copy, which holds only in-frame ones; the method was immunoSEQ multiplex PCR. The sample holds 43,000 or so clones, about 88% seen once. Checkpoint therapy with ipilimumab 1 mg/kg began 14 to 28 days after transplant. The sequences come from PBMCs, collected in a trial of ipilimumab plus nivolumab as post-transplant consolidation. The TCR originated in a male donor with multiple myeloma. The chain links TRBV18 to TRBJ2-7; D is ambiguous. CDR3 region: CASSPASSYEQYF. The DNA for the CDR3 is TGTGCCAGCTCACCGGCGAGCTCCTACGAGCAGTACTTC. Looking up the rest from reference TRBV18 and TRBJ2-7 gives the full variable domain: NAGVMQNPRHLVRRRGQEARLRCSPMKGHSHVYWYRQLPEEGLKFMVYLQKENIIDESGMPKERFSAEFPKEGPSILRIQQVVRGDSAAYFCASSPASSYEQYFGPGTRLTVT.